This T cell receptor beta chain was sequenced during a study of shared clonotypes between healthy human individuals. The overall study: Each donor had three CD4 naive, three CD4 memory, two CD8 naive and one CD8 memory plate. General study results and limits: It was observed that approximately 5% of naive CD4 clonotypes were shared across a handful of donors. Estimated richness values were generally larger in naive subsets than in memory subsets.

As regards this clone: Antigen specificity is unknown.

The CDR3 length is 15 residues. Produced via immunoSEQ multiplex PCR; TCRdb's table is partial and in-frame only. There are 550,000 to 850,000 clones in the sample; around 67% occur only once, and 1.5% to 2% lies in the top ten. Sequenced: memory CD4+ T cells sorted from blood. Subset defined: CD45RA-negative fraction. The sequence was collected from a woman aged 25 to 39 in good health. The chain has TRBV21-1 and TRBJ2-5; the table names TRBD2, a call not compared with the DNA. TRBV21-1 is described as a pseudogene. CDR3 coding DNA: TGTGCCAGCAGCAAAGGTTCCGCACGCCGGGAGACCCAGTACTTC. Residues: CASSKGSARRETQYF.